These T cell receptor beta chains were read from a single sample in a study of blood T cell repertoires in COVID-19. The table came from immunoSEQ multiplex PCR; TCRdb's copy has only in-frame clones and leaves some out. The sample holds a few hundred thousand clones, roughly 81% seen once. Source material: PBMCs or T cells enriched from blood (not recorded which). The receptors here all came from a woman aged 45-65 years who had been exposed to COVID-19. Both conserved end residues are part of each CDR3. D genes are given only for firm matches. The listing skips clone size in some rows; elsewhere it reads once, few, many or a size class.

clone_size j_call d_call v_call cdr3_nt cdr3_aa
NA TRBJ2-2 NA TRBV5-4 TGTGCCAGCAGCCCGCGGGCCGTTGGCGGGGAGCTGTTTTTT CASSPRAVGGELFF
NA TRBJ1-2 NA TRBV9 TGTGCCAGCAGCCTCCGAACGGGAAACTATGGCTACACCTTC CASSLRTGNYGYTF
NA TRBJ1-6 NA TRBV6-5 TGTGCCAGCATGGCGGAGCACTTCAATTCACCCCTCCACTTT CASMAEHFNSPLHF
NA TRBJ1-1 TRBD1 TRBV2 TGTGCCAGCAGAGGGGGCTGGACTGAAGCTTTCTTT CASRGGWTEAFF
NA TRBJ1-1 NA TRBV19 TGTGCCAGTAGTATAGACGGTTTTACGGAAGCTTTCTTT CASSIDGFTEAFF
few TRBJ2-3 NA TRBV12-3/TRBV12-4 TGTGCCAGCAGCTCCAACACATTAGATACGCAGTATTTT CASSSNTLDTQYF
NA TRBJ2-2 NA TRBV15 TGTGCCACCAGCAGAGGGACATCGTTAACCGGGGAGCTGTTTTTT CATSRGTSLTGELFF
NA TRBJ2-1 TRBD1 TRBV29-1 TGCAGCGTTGGGGACAGGGCTTTTTCCAATGAGCAGTTCTTC CSVGDRAFSNEQFF
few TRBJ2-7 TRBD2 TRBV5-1 TGCGCCAGCAGCTCCAGGACTAGCGCCTACGAGCAGTACTTC CASSSRTSAYEQYF
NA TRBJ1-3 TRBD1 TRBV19 TGTGCCAGTAGTATGCGCGGCAGGGGGTCAGGCTCCTCTGGAAACACCATATATTTT CASSMRGRGSGSSGNTIYF
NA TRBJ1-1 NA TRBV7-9 TGTGCCAGCAGCCCCAATGACAGGATCATCTTGAACACTGAAGCTTTCTTT CASSPNDRIILNTEAFF
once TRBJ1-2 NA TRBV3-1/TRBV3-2 TGTGCCAGCAGCCAAGTTTGGGAGAGAGGCTACACCTTC CASSQVWERGYTF
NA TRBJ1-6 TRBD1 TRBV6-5 TGTGCCAGCAGCCTTAGGAGGACAGGGGAATCACCCCTCCACTTT CASSLRRTGESPLHF
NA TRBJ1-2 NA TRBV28 TGTGCCAGCACTCCGCCGGGGGACCTTGATGGCTACACCTTC CASTPPGDLDGYTF
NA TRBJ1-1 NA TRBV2 TGTGCCAGCAGGCGGGACTCCAGGGCGTGGACTGAAGCTTTCTTT CASRRDSRAWTEAFF
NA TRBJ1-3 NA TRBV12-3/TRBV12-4 TGTGCCAGCAGCTCGTTTCGGTACGACACCATATATTTT CASSSFRYDTIYF
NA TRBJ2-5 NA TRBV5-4 TGTGCCAGCAGCTTAGGAGGGCGCGTCCAAGAGACCCAGTACTTC CASSLGGRVQETQYF
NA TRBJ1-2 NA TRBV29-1 TGCAGCGTGGGGACAAGCCCTAACTATGGCTACACCTTC CSVGTSPNYGYTF
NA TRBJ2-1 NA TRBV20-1 TGCAGTGCTAGTCTCGGCGGTTACAATGAGCAGTTCTTC CSASLGGYNEQFF
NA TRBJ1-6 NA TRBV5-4 TGTGCCAGCAGCTTAGACCCGCCGGGGGGTAATTCACCCCTCCACTTT CASSLDPPGGNSPLHF
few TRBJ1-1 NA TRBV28 TGTGCCAGCAGTTCCTTTACAGGGAGAAGGAACACTGAAGCTTTCTTT CASSSFTGRRNTEAFF
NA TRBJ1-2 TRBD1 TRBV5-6 TGTGCCAGCAGCTTTGGGACAGGGAGATTCTATGGCTACACCTTC CASSFGTGRFYGYTF
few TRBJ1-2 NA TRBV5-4 TGTGCCAGCAGCCTTGGCAGGCTTCAAGGCTACACCTTC CASSLGRLQGYTF
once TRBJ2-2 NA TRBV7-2 TGTGCCAGCAGCCCCGACACCGCCACCGGGGAGCTGTTTTTT CASSPDTATGELFF
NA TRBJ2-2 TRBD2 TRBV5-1 TGCGCCAGCAGCGAGACTAGCCCGGCCGGGGAGCTGTTTTTT CASSETSPAGELFF
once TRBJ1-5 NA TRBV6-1 TGTGCCAGCAGTGAAAAGGCAGGCAGTTATAGCAATCAGCCCCAGCATTTT CASSEKAGSYSNQPQHF
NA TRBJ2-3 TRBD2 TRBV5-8 TGTGCTCAGCGGGGCCGAGGCACAGATACGCAGTATTTT CAQRGRGTDTQYF
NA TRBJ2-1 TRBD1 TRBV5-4 TGTGCCAGCAGCTGGCATGGGACAGGGTGGAATGAGCAGTTCTTC CASSWHGTGWNEQFF
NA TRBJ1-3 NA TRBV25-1 TGTGCCAGCAGTGACCGCCGTAGCTCCATATATTTT CASSDRRSSIYF
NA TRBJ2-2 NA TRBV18 TGTGCCAGCTCACCACTTAGATCGAACACCGGGGAGCTGTTTTTT CASSPLRSNTGELFF
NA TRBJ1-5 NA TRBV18 TGTGCCAGCTCACCTACGAGATCCATAGGCAATCAGCCCCAGCATTTT CASSPTRSIGNQPQHF
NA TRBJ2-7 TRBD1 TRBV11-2 TGTGCCAGCAGCCCAGGACAGGGGCCATCCTACGAGCAGTACTTC CASSPGQGPSYEQYF
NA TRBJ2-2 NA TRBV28 TGTGCCAGCAGGTGGGGCTCCACCGGGGAGCTGTTTTTT CASRWGSTGELFF
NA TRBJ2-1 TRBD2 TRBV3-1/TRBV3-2 TGTGCCAGCAGCCAAGAGATCGGGGGGGCCTTCTCTACCGATGAGCAGTTCTTC CASSQEIGGAFSTDEQFF
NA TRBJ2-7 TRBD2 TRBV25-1 TGTGCCAGCACTAGGGCGGGGGAGTACTACGAGCAGTACTTC CASTRAGEYYEQYF
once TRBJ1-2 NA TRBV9 TGTGCCAGCGAATCAGGGAACGTCTACACCTTC CASESGNVYTF
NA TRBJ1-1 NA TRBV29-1 TGCAGCGCCCAACGGGGAGGAGGGAACACTGAAGCTTTCTTT CSAQRGGGNTEAFF
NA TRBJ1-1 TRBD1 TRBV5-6 TGTGCCAGCAGCTCTTCGGACAGGTACACTGAAGCTTTCTTT CASSSSDRYTEAFF
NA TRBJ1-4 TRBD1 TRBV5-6 TGTGCCAGCAGCACGTACGACGGGACAGGACACGTTGGGAGTGAAAAACTGTTTTTT CASSTYDGTGHVGSEKLFF
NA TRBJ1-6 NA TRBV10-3 TGTGCCATCAGTGAGTCGGCAGGGTCCAATTCACCCCTCCACTTT CAISESAGSNSPLHF
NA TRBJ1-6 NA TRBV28 TGTGCCAGCAGCAGATTGTCCCCTGGGGCGAATTCACCCCTCCACTTT CASSRLSPGANSPLHF
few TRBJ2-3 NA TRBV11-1 TGTGCCAGCAGCTTAGGAGGCGGGGCTCCCTACACGCAGTATTTT CASSLGGGAPYTQYF
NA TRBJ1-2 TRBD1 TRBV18 TGTGCCAGCACGGACAGGGGCGGCGGCGGCTACACCTTC CASTDRGGGGYTF
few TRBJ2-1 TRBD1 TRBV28 TGTGCCACAGCCGACAGGGGGGGAGGGAGCTCCTACAATGAGCAGTTCTTC CATADRGGGSSYNEQFF
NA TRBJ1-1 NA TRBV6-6 TGTGCCAGCAGTTTGGAGGGGACTGAAGCTTTCTTT CASSLEGTEAFF
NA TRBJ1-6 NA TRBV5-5 TGTGCCAGCAGCTTTAACTTGGATTCACCCCTCCACTTT CASSFNLDSPLHF
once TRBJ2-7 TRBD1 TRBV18 TGTGCCAGCTCCCCCATCCGGACAGGGGATTACGAGCAGTACTTC CASSPIRTGDYEQYF
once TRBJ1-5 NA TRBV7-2 TGTGCCAGCAGCTTTGGCAACCCCAATCAGCCCCAGCATTTT CASSFGNPNQPQHF
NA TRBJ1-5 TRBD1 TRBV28 TGTTCTTACGGGACAGGGAATCAGCCCCAGCATTTT CSYGTGNQPQHF
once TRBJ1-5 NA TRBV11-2 TGTGCCAGCAGCCTTAGGGGGGGGGTTAATCAGCCCCAGCATTTT CASSLRGGVNQPQHF
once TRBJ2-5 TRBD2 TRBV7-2 TGTGCCAGCAGCCAAACGGGGACTAGCGGGGGGAGGACCCAGTACTTC CASSQTGTSGGRTQYF
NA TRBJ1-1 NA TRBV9 TGTGCCAGCAGCCCGCAGGGAGGGAACACTGAAGCTTTCTTT CASSPQGGNTEAFF
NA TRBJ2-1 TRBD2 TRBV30 TGTGCCTGGACTTTGGGGGGGGTGGAAAATGAGCAGTTCTTC CAWTLGGVENEQFF
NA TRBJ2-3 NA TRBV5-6 TGTGCCAGCAGCTCCGAAGGGGTAGGGTTCACAGATACGCAGTATTTT CASSSEGVGFTDTQYF
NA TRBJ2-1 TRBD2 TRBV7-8 TGTGCCAGCAGCTCAGGGACTAGCGGGGGGGATGAGCAGTTCTTC CASSSGTSGGDEQFF